These T cell receptor beta chains were read from a single sample in a study of cytomegalovirus exposure and HLA in healthy donors. Assay used: immunoSEQ multiplex PCR; TCRdb lists only in-frame clones, some missing. Of 65,000 to 75,000 clones detected, 85% to 95% appear once; the ten largest clones hold around 1.5%. The specimen was PBMCs. These receptors came from a young man in good health and CMV-seropositive. Both conserved end residues are part of each CDR3. Fields, in order: J gene, D gene, V gene, CDR3 protein, CDR3 DNA. D genes are given only for firm matches.

j_call: TRBJ2-3; d_call: TRBD1; v_call: TRBV27; cdr3_aa: CASSFFGTGRTDTQYF; cdr3_nt: TGTGCCAGCAGTTTCTTCGGGACAGGGCGTACAGATACGCAGTATTTT
j_call: TRBJ1-2; d_call: NA; v_call: TRBV4-1; cdr3_aa: CASSPAGGGRNYGYTF; cdr3_nt: TGCGCCAGCAGCCCCGCGGGCGGCGGACGTAACTATGGCTACACCTTC
j_call: TRBJ2-5; d_call: TRBD1; v_call: TRBV2; cdr3_aa: CASSVSTGVQETQYF; cdr3_nt: TGTGCCAGCAGTGTGTCAACAGGGGTGCAGGAGACCCAGTACTTC
j_call: TRBJ2-5; d_call: NA; v_call: TRBV19; cdr3_aa: CASSIPGILETQYF; cdr3_nt: TGTGCCAGTAGTATACCGGGAATTTTAGAGACCCAGTACTTC
j_call: TRBJ1-2; d_call: NA; v_call: TRBV2; cdr3_aa: CATRTTGPPSDGYTF; cdr3_nt: TGTGCCACCAGGACCACAGGGCCGCCTTCTGATGGCTACACCTTC
j_call: TRBJ2-1; d_call: NA; v_call: TRBV4-2; cdr3_aa: CASSQGVGASYNEQFF; cdr3_nt: TGTGCCAGCAGCCAAGGAGTCGGAGCGAGCTACAATGAGCAGTTCTTC
j_call: TRBJ2-1; d_call: TRBD1; v_call: TRBV2; cdr3_aa: CASSDQGAINEQFF; cdr3_nt: TGTGCCAGCAGTGACCAGGGGGCTATCAATGAGCAGTTCTTC
j_call: TRBJ2-7; d_call: NA; v_call: TRBV18; cdr3_aa: CASSPDSYEQYF; cdr3_nt: TGTGCCAGCTCGCCAGACAGTTACGAGCAGTACTTC
j_call: TRBJ2-7; d_call: NA; v_call: TRBV9; cdr3_aa: CASSPRVSEEQYF; cdr3_nt: TGTGCCAGCAGCCCCCGAGTCAGCGAAGAGCAGTACTTC
j_call: TRBJ2-3; d_call: NA; v_call: TRBV5-4; cdr3_aa: CASSSSTAADTQYF; cdr3_nt: TGTGCCAGCAGCTCGAGTACTGCTGCAGATACGCAGTATTTT
j_call: TRBJ2-1; d_call: NA; v_call: TRBV6-1; cdr3_aa: CASSEAAGLSSYNEQFF; cdr3_nt: TGTGCCAGCAGTGAAGCGGCGGGGCTGAGCTCCTACAATGAGCAGTTCTTC
j_call: TRBJ2-3; d_call: NA; v_call: TRBV5-8; cdr3_aa: CASSLKVAERLFTDTQYF; cdr3_nt: TGTGCCAGCAGCTTAAAGGTCGCGGAGCGGTTATTCACAGATACGCAGTATTTT
j_call: TRBJ2-7; d_call: TRBD1; v_call: TRBV30; cdr3_aa: CACTQGVSYEQYF; cdr3_nt: TGTGCCTGTACTCAGGGGGTCTCCTACGAGCAGTACTTC
j_call: TRBJ2-3; d_call: NA; v_call: TRBV6-4; cdr3_aa: CASSDFSSGRNTQYF; cdr3_nt: TGTGCCAGCAGTGACTTCTCAAGCGGCAGGAATACGCAGTATTTT
j_call: TRBJ2-3; d_call: TRBD2; v_call: TRBV19; cdr3_aa: CASSQAGADTQYF; cdr3_nt: TGTGCCAGTAGTCAAGCGGGAGCAGATACGCAGTATTTT
j_call: TRBJ2-7; d_call: NA; v_call: TRBV11-2; cdr3_aa: CASTIRGGFREQYF; cdr3_nt: TGTGCCAGCACCATCAGAGGAGGGTTTCGGGAGCAGTACTTC
j_call: TRBJ1-3; d_call: NA; v_call: TRBV6-5; cdr3_aa: CASSYSKWHSGNTIYF; cdr3_nt: TGTGCCAGCAGTTACTCCAAATGGCACTCTGGAAACACCATATATTTT
j_call: TRBJ2-2; d_call: TRBD2; v_call: TRBV5-4; cdr3_aa: CASSPLGEGLPGELFF; cdr3_nt: TGTGCCAGCAGCCCCTTGGGGGAGGGGCTACCCGGGGAGCTGTTTTTT
j_call: TRBJ2-1; d_call: TRBD2; v_call: TRBV19; cdr3_aa: CASSIVVPSGTPSSYNEQFF; cdr3_nt: TGTGCCAGTAGTATAGTTGTCCCTAGCGGGACCCCGAGCTCCTACAATGAGCAGTTCTTC
j_call: TRBJ1-4; d_call: NA; v_call: TRBV13; cdr3_aa: CASSALGHEKLFF; cdr3_nt: TGTGCCAGCAGCGCTTTGGGCCATGAAAAACTGTTTTTT
j_call: TRBJ2-6; d_call: TRBD1; v_call: TRBV28; cdr3_aa: CASRPDRDGANVLTF; cdr3_nt: TGTGCCAGCAGGCCAGACAGGGATGGGGCCAACGTCCTGACTTTC
j_call: TRBJ2-7; d_call: NA; v_call: TRBV28; cdr3_aa: CASVRGGESYEQYF; cdr3_nt: TGTGCCAGCGTTCGCGGAGGGGAGAGCTACGAGCAGTACTTC